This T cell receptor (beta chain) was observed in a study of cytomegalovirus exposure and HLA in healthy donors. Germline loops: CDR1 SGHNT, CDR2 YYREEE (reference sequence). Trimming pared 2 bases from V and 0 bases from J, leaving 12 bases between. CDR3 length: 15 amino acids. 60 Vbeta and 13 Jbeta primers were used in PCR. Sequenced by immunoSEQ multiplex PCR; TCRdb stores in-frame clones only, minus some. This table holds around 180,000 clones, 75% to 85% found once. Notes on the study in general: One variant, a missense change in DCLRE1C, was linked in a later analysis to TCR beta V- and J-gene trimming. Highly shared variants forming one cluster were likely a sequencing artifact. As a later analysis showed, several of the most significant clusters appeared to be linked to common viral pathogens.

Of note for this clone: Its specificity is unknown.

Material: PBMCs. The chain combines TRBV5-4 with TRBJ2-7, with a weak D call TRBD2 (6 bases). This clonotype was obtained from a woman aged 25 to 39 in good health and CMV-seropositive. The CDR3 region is CASSLTRDSSYEQYF. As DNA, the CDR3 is TGTGCCAGCAGCTTAACCCGGGACTCCTCCTACGAGCAGTACTTC.